This T cell receptor beta chain was captured by sequencing in a study of blood T cells in healthy people across ages. With 4 bases clipped from V and 3 bases from J, the junction kept 7 bases outside the gene matches. Per germline, CDR1 LGHDT and CDR2 YNNKEL (reference sequence). The length of the CDR3 is 15 residues. Primed by a sample-barcoded 5' primer and a J-beta primer mix, a second PCR proceeded for 7 to 11 cycles. One entry per CDR3 protein, called by TCRdb with MiXCR from the 5' RACE reads. The sample has some 860,000 distinct CDR3 sequences, just over 55% seen once; the top ten hold more than 25%. The authors isolated at least 7 million PBMCs per sample. At least 5 micrograms of total RNA were extracted per sample. General study points: TCR beta diversity per million T cells fell roughly linearly with age. Donors of long life had a larger count of naive CD4+ cells and greater diversity than aged donors.

Of note for this clonotype: The antigen is undetermined.

Sequenced: blood. The chain uses TRBV3-1 and TRBJ1-2; 8 bases match TRBD1. This clonotype originated in a man aged 35-49 years in good health. CDR3 sequence (DNA): TGTGCCAGCAGCCCCGACAGGGGAGGATACTATGGCTACACCTTC. It yields the protein CASSPDRGGYYGYTF.